The T cell receptor (beta chain) under discussion was sequenced for a study of T cell responses to AZD1222 COVID-19 vaccine. Using immunoSEQ multiplex PCR, the repertoire was profiled, and TCRdb retains in-frame clones only, with some absent. The repertoire holds about 170,000 clones, with roughly 85% as singletons. Germline V gene data show CDR1 as SGHRS and CDR2 as YFSETQ. This CDR3 region has 13 residues. Trimming took 0 bases from V and 9 from J, leaving 9 bases between them. Sample: peripheral blood, taken 28 days after the second AZD1222 dose. The genes are TRBV5-1 and TRBJ2-2; no clear D gene. The source of this sequence is an adult who received the AZD1222 COVID-19 vaccine. The CDR3 spells CASSLGGIRELFF. As DNA, the CDR3 is TGCGCCAGCAGCTTGGGGGGTATCCGGGAGCTGTTTTTT.